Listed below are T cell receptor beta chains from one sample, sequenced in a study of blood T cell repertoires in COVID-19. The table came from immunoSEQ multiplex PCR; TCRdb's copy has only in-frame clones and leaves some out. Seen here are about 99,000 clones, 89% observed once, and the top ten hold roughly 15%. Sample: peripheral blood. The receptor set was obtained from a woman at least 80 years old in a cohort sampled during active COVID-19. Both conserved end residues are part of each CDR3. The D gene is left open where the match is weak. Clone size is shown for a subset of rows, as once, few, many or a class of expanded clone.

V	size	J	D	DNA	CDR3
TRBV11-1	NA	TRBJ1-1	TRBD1	TGTGCCAGCAGCTGGGGACAGACTGAAGCTTTCTTT	CASSWGQTEAFF
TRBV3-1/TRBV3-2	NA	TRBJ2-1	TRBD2	TGTGCCAGCAGCCAGGTGACTAGCGGGTCCTACAATGAGCAGTTCTTC	CASSQVTSGSYNEQFF
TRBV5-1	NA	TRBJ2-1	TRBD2	TGCGCCAGCAGCCTGGCGACGGGGACTAGCGGAGTTCTGTACAATGAGCAGTTCTTC	CASSLATGTSGVLYNEQFF
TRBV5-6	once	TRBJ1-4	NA	TGTGCCAGCAGCCTCACTCCAACTAATGAAAAACTGTTTTTT	CASSLTPTNEKLFF
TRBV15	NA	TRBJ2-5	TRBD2	TGTGCCACCAGCAGAGCATCTGGACTAGCGGAGAAAGAGACCCAGTACTTC	CATSRASGLAEKETQYF
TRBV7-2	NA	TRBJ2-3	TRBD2	TGTGCCAGCAGCTTACGGAGCGGGAGAACAGATACGCAGTATTTT	CASSLRSGRTDTQYF
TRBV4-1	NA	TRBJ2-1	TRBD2	TGCGCCAGCACTAGCGGGGGATACAATGAGCAGTTCTTC	CASTSGGYNEQFF
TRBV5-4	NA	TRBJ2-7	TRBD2	TGTGCCAGCAGCTTGACTAGCGGGGCGTACGAGCAGTACTTC	CASSLTSGAYEQYF
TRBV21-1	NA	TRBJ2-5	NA	TGTGCCAGCAGCACAGGACAGGGGCTTAACGAGACCCAGTACTTC	CASSTGQGLNETQYF
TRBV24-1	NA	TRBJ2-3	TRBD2	TGTGCCGCCTTACTAGCGGATATCACAGATACGCAGTATTTT	CAALLADITDTQYF
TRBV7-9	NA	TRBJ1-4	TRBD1	TGTGCCAGCAGCCCCGACAGGGCTAATGAAAAACTGTTTTTT	CASSPDRANEKLFF
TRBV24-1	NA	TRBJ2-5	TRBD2	TGTGCCACCAGTGATTGGCGAGACCGGGGGGGGGCCCAGTACTTC	CATSDWRDRGGAQYF
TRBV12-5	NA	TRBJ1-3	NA	TGTGCTAGTGGTTTGGTAGTAGATGGAGGCGGTCCCTCTGGAAACACCATATATTTT	CASGLVVDGGGPSGNTIYF
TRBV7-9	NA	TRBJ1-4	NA	TGTGCCAGCAGCTTCCCCGGGGGGGCTAATGAAAAACTGTTTTTT	CASSFPGGANEKLFF
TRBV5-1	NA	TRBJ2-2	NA	TGCGCCAGCAGCTTGGTACTCCTAAACACCGGGGAGCTGTTTTTT	CASSLVLLNTGELFF
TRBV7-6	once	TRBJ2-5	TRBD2	TGTGCCAGCAGCTTAGGAGGGCAGCGGGGGGAGACCCAGTACTTC	CASSLGGQRGETQYF
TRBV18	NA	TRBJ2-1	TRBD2	TGTGCCAGCTCACCACCGACACTAGCGGGTTATGGGAATGAGCAGTTCTTC	CASSPPTLAGYGNEQFF
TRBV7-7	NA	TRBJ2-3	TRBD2	TGTGCTACGTCTAGCGGATACACAGATACGCAGTATTTT	CATSSGYTDTQYF
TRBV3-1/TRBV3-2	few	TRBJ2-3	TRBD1	TGTGCCAGCAGCCAAGGTCTTCCGGGACAGGGGAGGGATACGCAGTATTTT	CASSQGLPGQGRDTQYF
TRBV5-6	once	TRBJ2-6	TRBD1	TGTGCCAGCAGCTTAATTAGCTTGGACAGGGCTGGGGCCAACGTCCTGACTTTC	CASSLISLDRAGANVLTF